This TCR beta chain was observed in a study of shared clonotypes between healthy human individuals. Sequencing used immunoSEQ multiplex PCR; TCRdb keeps in-frame clones, though not all of them. Among about 2 million clones listed, 95% were seen once. With 1 base removed from V and 2 bases from J, the gap between germline ends came to 20 bases. This CDR3 has 17 residues. Germline-derived CDR1 and CDR2 are GTSNPN and SVGIG (reference sequence). V and J are TRBV30 and TRBJ2-5, with D possibly TRBD2 on 5 matching bases. The TCR originated in a man aged 18 to 35 in good health. Source material: naive CD4+ T cells sorted from blood. Subset: CD45RA+ positively selected. CDR3 residues: CAWSDSIPRRAQETQYF. For the CDR3, the DNA is TGTGCCTGGAGTGACTCCATCCCAAGGCGGGCACAAGAGACCCAGTACTTC.